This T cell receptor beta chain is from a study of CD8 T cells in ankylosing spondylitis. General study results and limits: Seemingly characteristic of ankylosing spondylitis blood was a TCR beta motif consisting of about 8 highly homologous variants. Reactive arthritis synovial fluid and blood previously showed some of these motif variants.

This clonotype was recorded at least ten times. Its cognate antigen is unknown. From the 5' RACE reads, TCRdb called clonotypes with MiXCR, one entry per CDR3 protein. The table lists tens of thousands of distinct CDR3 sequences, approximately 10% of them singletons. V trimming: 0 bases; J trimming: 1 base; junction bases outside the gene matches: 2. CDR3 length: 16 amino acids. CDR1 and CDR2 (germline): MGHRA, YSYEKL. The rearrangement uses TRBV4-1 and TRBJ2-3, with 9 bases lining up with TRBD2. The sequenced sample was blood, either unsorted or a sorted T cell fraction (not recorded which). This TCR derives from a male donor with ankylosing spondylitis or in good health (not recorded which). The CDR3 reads CASSQDSSGGTDTQYF. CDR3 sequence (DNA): TGCGCCAGCAGCCAAGATTCTAGCGGGGGCACAGATACGCAGTATTTT.